This T cell receptor beta chain is drawn from a study of T cell responses to AZD1222 COVID-19 vaccine. Study summary: Analysis merged second doses at about 4 or about 12 weeks.

Study-level results: Baseline antibody screening turned up just 6 or 7 seropositive AZD1222 recipients.

CDR1 LGHNA and CDR2 YNFKEQ come from the germline V gene. This CDR3 region has 15 residues. The V segment lost 5 bases and the J segment 9 bases; nucleotides outside the gene matches: 9. On this clone: Antigen: not known.

Here immunoSEQ multiplex PCR was the method, and the copy in TCRdb shows in-frame clones only, minus some. The data contain over 60,000 clones, around 87% of them seen just once; the ten biggest clones take up about 25%. The TCR comes from an adult in good health. The sample here was peripheral blood, taken on day 0 of AZD1222 vaccination. V and J are TRBV4-2 and TRBJ2-3; 12 bases agree with TRBD2. CDR3 DNA sequence: TGTGCCAGCAGCGCTAGCGGGGGGGCGGTGTTGACGCAGTATTTT. As protein: CASSASGGAVLTQYF.